Below are 32 T cell receptor beta chains sequenced from a single sample in a study of CD8+ T cells in alopecia areata. It was for 4 to 6 patients that CD4+ cells were sorted into CD25+CD127- cells. cDNA reverse transcribed from extracted RNA served as the sequencing template. Profiling relied on immunoSEQ multiplex PCR, and the TCRdb table lists in-frame clones only, not all of them. The repertoire holds tens of thousands of clones, around 62% seen once, with 4.5% in the top ten. The specimen was CD4+ Tregs sorted from blood. These receptors came from a human donor with alopecia areata.

V and J are TRBV19 and TRBJ1-4; D unresolved. Germline lookup yields CDR1 LNHDA and CDR2 SQIVND (reference sequence). This CDR3 has 14 amino acids. Between the trimmed V and J ends, which lost 7 bases and 0 bases, there was a span of 9 bases. CDR3 loop: CASTGSATNEKLFF. CDR3 in DNA: TGTGCCAGTACCGGCAGTGCAACTAATGAAAAACTGTTTTTT. Full variable domain (remainder filled in from reference TRBV19 and TRBJ1-4): DGGITQSPKYLFRKEGQNVTLSCEQNLNHDAMYWYRQDPGQGLRLIYYSQIVNDFQKGDIAEGYSVSREKKESFPLTVTSAQKNPTAFYLCASTGSATNEKLFFGSGTQLSVL.

This clone was seen more than once but under ten times. The CDR3 sequence is CASSSLRGEQYF. CDR3 coding DNA: TGTGCCAGCAGTTCCCTGCGGGGCGAGCAGTACTTC. The chain employs TRBV6-6 and TRBJ2-7; possible D gene TRBD2, 6 bases. CDR3 length equals 12 residues. Germline CDR1 and CDR2: MNHNY and SVGAGI (reference sequence). V gave up 4 bases and J gave up 6 bases, with 10 bases separating them.

V and J are TRBV28 and TRBJ2-7, with 8 bases that match TRBD1. The CDR3 contains 17 residues. With V trimmed by 4 bases and J by 4 bases, 15 bases remained unmatched. Germline V CDR1 and CDR2: MDHEN, SYDVKM. For the CDR3, the DNA is TGTGCCAGCAGTTCCCCGCGATTTGGACAGGGAAATTACGAGCAGTACTTC. It yields the protein CASSSPRFGQGNYEQYF.

This chain links TRBV2 with TRBJ1-4; perhaps TRBD1 as D (5 bases). Trimming cost V 7 bases and J 3 bases, with 18 bases left between them. Germline lookup yields CDR1 SNHLY and CDR2 FYNNEI. The CDR3 runs to 16 residues. CDR3: CASTQPRDSSNEKLFF. CDR3 nucleotide sequence: TGTGCCAGCACTCAACCCCGAGACAGCTCTAATGAAAAACTGTTTTTT.

V and J are TRBV27 and TRBJ1-1; 8 nucleotides agree with TRBD1. Germline CDR1 is MNHEY and CDR2 is SMNVEV (reference sequence). The CDR3 is 14 residues long. The ends lost 5 bases at V and 8 bases at J; junction bases unmatched: 10. The CDR3 protein is CASSPQGAGIEAFF. The CDR3 nucleotides are TGTGCCAGCAGTCCCCAGGGGGCTGGGATAGAAGCTTTCTTT.

The V call is TRBV28, the J call TRBJ1-2; tentative D call: TRBD1 (6 bases). The CDR3 consists of 13 residues. The germline CDR1 and CDR2 sequences are MDHEN and SYDVKM. The ends were cut back, 5 bases at V and 6 bases at J, with 13 bases in the middle. The CDR3 loop is CASSKTGPDGYTF. Written as DNA, the CDR3 is TGTGCCAGCAGTAAAACAGGGCCCGATGGCTACACCTTC.

V is TRBV9 and J is TRBJ2-5; either TRBD1 or TRBD2 may supply D (6 bases each). V was clipped by 3 bases and J by 2 bases, with 17 bases between them. CDR1 is SGDLS, CDR2 YYNGEE, per germline. This CDR3 has 16 amino acids. The CDR3 DNA reads as TGTGCCAGCAGCGCAACGGCCCAGGGGAGGCAAGAGACCCAGTACTTC. It yields the protein CASSATAQGRQETQYF.

The V call is TRBV6-5, the J call TRBJ2-3, with D possibly TRBD1 on 5 matching bases. The V gene lost 2 bases and the J gene lost 4 bases, with 10 bases spanning the gap. This CDR3 region has 14 residues. CDR1 and CDR2 (germline): MNHEY, SVGAGI. The chain's CDR3 is CASSYGRVADTQYF. As DNA, the CDR3 is TGTGCCAGCAGTTACGGCAGGGTTGCAGATACGCAGTATTTT.

This clone was detected only once. This chain links TRBV10-3 with TRBJ2-7; 8 bases line up with TRBD1. From germline, CDR1 is ENHRY and CDR2 SYGVKD. The CDR3 is 13 residues long. The ends lost 7 bases at V and 5 bases at J; junction bases unmatched: 7. CDR3 sequence: CAITKDREDEQYF. CDR3 bases: TGTGCCATCACTAAGGACAGGGAGGACGAGCAGTACTTC.

CDR3 bases: TGTGCCACAGGGGGCTCGGGAGTGAAGACCGGGGAGCTGTTTTTT. The encoded protein is CATGGSGVKTGELFF. This sequence joins TRBV10-3 and TRBJ2-2; 8 nucleotides align to TRBD1. J lost 5 bases, V lost 10 bases, and 12 bases had no gene match. The CDR3 is made up of 15 amino acids. CDR1 is ENHRY and CDR2 is SYGVKD in the germline V gene.

The gene calls are TRBV12-5 and TRBJ2-1; D possibly corresponds to TRBD1 (5 bases). The CDR3 totals 12 residues. Germline lookup yields CDR1 LGHNT and CDR2 FRNRAP. V was trimmed by 0 bases and J by 12 bases, leaving 9 bases between them. As DNA, the CDR3 is TGTGCTAGTGGTTTGGTAAAGGGGCGGCAGTTCTTC. Residues: CASGLVKGRQFF.

The chain is built from TRBV5-4 and TRBJ2-3; D remains ambiguous. V dropped 2 bases and J dropped 4 bases, with 2 bases sitting between them. The CDR3 is 11 amino acids. CDR1 is SGHNT, CDR2 YYREEE, per germline (reference sequence). The CDR3 DNA reads as TGTGCCAGCAGCTTCGCAGATACGCAGTATTTT. Protein sequence: CASSFADTQYF.

J is TRBJ2-7 and V is TRBV28, with TRBD2 identical over 12 bases. The germline gives CDR1 MDHEN, CDR2 SYDVKM. This CDR3 is 15 amino acids long. The ends lost 4 bases at V and 2 bases at J; junction bases unmatched: 3. CDR3 sequence reads: CASSSLAGGAYEQYF. DNA of the CDR3: TGTGCCAGCAGTTCCCTAGCGGGAGGGGCCTACGAGCAGTACTTC.

The chain carries TRBV2 and TRBJ2-2; 7 positions agree with TRBD2. This CDR3 has 14 residues. Germline V gene lookup returns CDR1 SNHLY and CDR2 FYNNEI. The trim removed 10 bases at V and 3 bases at J, leaving 8 bases unmatched. The CDR3, as DNA: TGTGCCACCCAGCCGGGACTATACACCGGGGAGCTGTTTTTT. Translating it yields CATQPGLYTGELFF. Full variable domain (outside the CDR3, taken from reference TRBV2 and TRBJ2-2): EPEVTQTPSHQVTQMGQEVILRCVPISNHLYFYWYRQILGQKVEFLVSFYNNEISEKSEIFDDQFSVERPDGSNFTLKIRSTKLEDSAMYFCATQPGLYTGELFFGEGSRLTVL.

The chain links TRBV29-1 to TRBJ2-4; perhaps TRBD1 as D (5 bases). The germline CDR1 and CDR2 sequences are SQVTM and ANQGSEA. This CDR3 has 14 residues. The ends were cut back, 6 bases at V and 0 bases at J, with 12 bases in the middle. The CDR3 loop is CSVADQGAKNIQYF. Written as DNA, the CDR3 is TGCAGCGTCGCAGACCAGGGAGCCAAAAACATTCAGTACTTC.

V is TRBV11-2 and J is TRBJ2-1; TRBD2 agrees at 9 bases. V lost 4 bases and J lost 4; bases outside the gene matches: 2. The V gene's germline CDR1 is SGHAT and CDR2 FQNNGV. The CDR3 sequence is 14 residues long. In DNA form, the CDR3 reads TGTGCCAGCAGCTCTAGCGGGATATACAATGAGCAGTTCTTC. This encodes CASSSSGIYNEQFF. The full variable domain, rest sourced from reference TRBV11-2 and TRBJ2-1, is EAGVAQSPRYKIIEKRQSVAFWCNPISGHATLYWYQQILGQGPKLLIQFQNNGVVDDSQLPKDRFSAERLKGVDSTLKIQPAKLEDSAVYLCASSSSGIYNEQFFGPGTRLTVL.

This chain connects TRBV5-1 to TRBJ1-1; possibly TRBD1 for D (5 bases). Trimming stripped 1 base from V and 5 bases from J, with 12 bases between. This CDR3 is built from 14 residues. The germline V gene has CDR1 SGHRS and CDR2 YFSETQ. CDR3 coding DNA: TGCGCCAGCAGCTTGAGGGGACTTGAGACTGAAGCTTTCTTT. Translating gives CASSLRGLETEAFF.

The gene calls are TRBV5-1 and TRBJ1-6; D perhaps matches TRBD1 (5 bases). The CDR3 spans 16 residues. Germline V lookup: CDR1 SGHRS, CDR2 YFSETQ. V shed 0 bases and J shed 7 bases, with 14 bases lying between them. The CDR3 sequence: CASSLGRDSWNSPLHF. The CDR3 DNA sequence: TGCGCCAGCAGCTTGGGGAGGGACTCCTGGAATTCACCCCTCCACTTT. Filled out from reference TRBV5-1 and TRBJ1-6, the complete variable domain reads KAGVTQTPRYLIKTRGQQVTLSCSPISGHRSVSWYQQTPGQGLQFLFEYFSETQRNKGNFPGRFSGRQFSNSRSEMNVSTLELGDSALYLCASSLGRDSWNSPLHFGNGTRLTVT.

V usage is TRBV11-3 and J usage is TRBJ2-5; maybe TRBD1 (5 bases). The V end lost 5 bases, the J end lost 2 bases, and 12 bases lay between the germline ends. The CDR3 is 14 residues long. The V gene's germline CDR1 is SGHNT and CDR2 YENEEA. The CDR3 bases are TGTGCCAGCAGCCACACACGACAGCAAGAGACCCAGTACTTC. Protein product: CASSHTRQQETQYF.

The chain joins TRBV6-5 to TRBJ2-7; 9 bases agree with TRBD1. With V trimmed by 0 bases and J by 4 bases, 4 bases remained unmatched. Germline V lookup: CDR1 MNHEY, CDR2 SVGAGI. The CDR3 spans 15 residues. The CDR3 sequence: CASSYSGTGFYEQYF. The DNA for the CDR3 is TGTGCCAGCAGTTACTCCGGGACAGGGTTTTACGAGCAGTACTTC.

This sequence joins TRBV6-6 and TRBJ2-1; no reliable D call. Trimming pared 10 bases from V and 7 bases from J, leaving 17 bases between. Per germline, CDR1 MNHNY and CDR2 SVGAGI (reference sequence). The CDR3 consists of 13 residues. The CDR3 reads CATTPGYGNEQFF. The DNA for the CDR3 is TGTGCCACCACTCCGGGCTACGGGAATGAGCAGTTCTTC.

By sample share, this clone is large. The chain is built from TRBV18 and TRBJ2-7; 8 bases line up with TRBD2. Unmatched junction bases numbered 2, after V lost 0 bases and J lost 1 base. This CDR3 spans 15 amino acids. Germline CDR1 reads KGHSH; CDR2 reads LQKENI. CDR3 sequence (DNA): TGTGCCAGCTCACCACCTGCGGGGGGTTCCTACGAGCAGTACTTC. Translated, it gives CASSPPAGGSYEQYF.

This clone turned up a few times. The chain couples TRBV7-2 to TRBJ2-1; 8 bases are a match to TRBD2. This CDR3 is built from 15 residues. Germline V gives CDR1 SGHTA, CDR2 FQGNSA. V lost 6 bases, J lost 0 bases, and 4 bases stayed unmatched. DNA for the CDR3: TGTGCCAGCAGTACTCTAGCGGGCTCCTACAATGAGCAGTTCTTC. Its protein is CASSTLAGSYNEQFF.

The rearrangement uses TRBV7-2 and TRBJ2-7; either TRBD1 or TRBD2 may fit D (6 bases each). The CDR3 runs to 14 residues. CDR1 and CDR2 (germline): SGHTA, FQGNSA. V dropped 5 bases and J dropped 6 bases, with 17 bases sitting between them. CDR3 in amino acids: CASSQVRGVGEQYF. Here the CDR3 DNA reads TGTGCCAGCAGCCAGGTTAGGGGGGTGGGCGAGCAGTACTTC.

This clone was recorded a few times. The rearrangement links TRBV27 to TRBJ1-5; the D gene is possibly TRBD1 (5 bases). V was shortened by 5 bases and J by 6 bases, with 11 bases between the two germline ends. The length of the CDR3 is 13 residues. Germline V gene sequence: CDR1 MNHEY, CDR2 SMNVEV (reference sequence). The CDR3 sequence: CASSRDSAQPQHF. The CDR3, as DNA: TGTGCCAGCAGTCGGGACTCGGCTCAGCCCCAGCATTTT.

This clone was seen a handful of times. The chain uses TRBV12-5 and TRBJ2-1; no definite D call. The CDR3 is made up of 15 amino acids. Germline loops: CDR1 LGHNT, CDR2 FRNRAP. V was trimmed by 1 base and J by 8 bases, leaving 15 bases between them. The CDR3 DNA reads TGTGCTAGTGGTTTGGCTGAGCCGCAAATCTATGAGCAGTTCTTC. Protein sequence: CASGLAEPQIYEQFF.

The V and J genes are TRBV10-1 and TRBJ2-4; the D gene could be TRBD1 or TRBD2 (6 bases each). Germline CDR1 WNHNN, CDR2 SYGVQD (reference sequence). The length of the CDR3 is 16 residues. The V end was cut by 0 bases, the J end by 8 bases, with 17 bases between. The CDR3 here is CASSESTGAEGDIQYF. The CDR3 DNA reads TGCGCCAGCAGTGAGTCGACGGGGGCTGAGGGGGACATTCAGTACTTC.

A few counts support this clone. The chain links TRBV6-1 to TRBJ1-1; possible D gene TRBD1, 5 bases. The CDR3 has 14 residues. Germline CDR1 MNHNS, CDR2 SASEGT. Trimming cost V 6 bases and J 4 bases, with 15 bases left between them. The CDR3 spells CASSPARAVTEAFF. CDR3 coding DNA: TGTGCCAGCAGCCCCGCCAGGGCTGTCACTGAAGCTTTCTTT.

CDR3 amino acids: CAWSADSGTDTQYF. CDR3 bases: TGTGCCTGGAGCGCGGACTCGGGCACAGATACGCAGTATTTT. The chain uses TRBV30 and TRBJ2-3, with D possibly matching TRBD2 (5 bases). CDR3 length: 14 amino acids. The ends were cut back, 3 bases at V and 1 base at J, with 11 bases in the middle. Germline CDR1 GTSNPN, CDR2 SVGIG (reference sequence).

This clone was detected only once. DNA of the CDR3: TGTGCCAGCAGGGGACGGCCTCTTGGGGAGCAGTACTTC. Translation: CASRGRPLGEQYF. V gene TRBV6-5 combines with J gene TRBJ2-7, with D perhaps given as TRBD1 or TRBD2 (5 bases each). The V gene lost 6 bases and the J gene lost 7 bases, with 16 bases spanning the gap. From germline, CDR1 is MNHEY and CDR2 SVGAGI. CDR3 length equals 13 residues.

The chain joins TRBV5-1 to TRBJ1-1, with D unresolved. Germline V gene data show CDR1 as SGHRS and CDR2 as YFSETQ. The length of the CDR3 is 15 residues. Trimming removed 0 bases at V and 1 base at J, with 10 bases between. The CDR3 is CASSLGAAGNTEAFF. The CDR3 bases are TGCGCCAGCAGCTTGGGAGCGGCAGGGAACACTGAAGCTTTCTTT.

The chain couples TRBV7-6 to TRBJ2-7; D not resolved. With 4 bases removed from V and 2 bases from J, the gap between germline ends came to 9 bases. The germline V gene encodes CDR1 SGHVS and CDR2 FNYEAQ. The CDR3 is 13 residues long. CDR3 nucleotides: TGTGCCAGCAGCTCCCCGACCACCTACGAGCAGTACTTC. Amino acids: CASSSPTTYEQYF.